This T cell receptor (beta chain) was captured by sequencing in a study of blood T cell repertoires in COVID-19 (dated by TCRdb to the early 2020s). Regarding the research as a whole: Samples from collaborators originated in the United States, Italy and Spain and spanned both the acute and convalescent phases of COVID-19. The samples were drawn from the first 160 participants of the ongoing ImmuneRACE study and from 1,254 subjects provided by 6 global collaborators. The material from the prospective study consisted of cDNA or gDNA derived from T cells, B-cell-depleted T cells, or PBMCs. A freely available public database, intended as a resource for researchers studying the immune response to SARS-CoV-2, is where the repertoires were released. Subjects who had been exposed to COVID-19, were actively infected with it, or had recovered from it provided the deeply sampled blood TCRbeta repertoires that made up the dataset. Sample metadata almost always included a de-identified subject ID, COVID-19 status, age in years and sex. Where HLA class I and class II types were available, the types were taken from metadata supplied by the sample provider, not from assay-based typing.

TCRbeta CDR3 regions were amplified from genomic DNA by means of the immunoSEQ Assay, a bias-controlled multiplex PCR. The paper's data handling went like this. The number of nucleated cells in each sample was estimated by amplification of reference gene primers within the assay. To quantify the absolute abundance of each unique TCRbeta CDR3 rearrangement, sequence reads were collapsed and filtered. For each sample, productive Simpson clonality was calculated as the square root of Simpson's diversity index over productive rearrangements. In TCRdb, the immuneACCESS table is reduced to in-frame sequences with V and J assigned. These tables do not hold every clone; where another copy was compared, an unresolved V gene accounts for under half, and the others remain unexplained. V and J calls and clone size come straight from that table; D and trimming were deduced from the DNA. The sample profile shows some 500,000 clones; more than 75% of them were found once. Together, the top ten hold 1.8% of the sample.

In the prospective study, participants were 18 to 89 years old, resided in approximately 25 geographic areas of the United States, and were enrolled through a virtual design. In the prospective study, participants were assigned to cohorts based on the clinical history participants reported in a screening survey and a study questionnaire. ImmuneRACE Cohort 3 recovered participants were defined by two consecutive negative NP/OP PCR tests, healthcare professional clearance, or symptom resolution. In the prospective study, mobile phlebotomists collected whole blood, serum and a nasopharyngeal or oropharyngeal swab from each participant. Additional blood draws and questionnaires over a 2-month period could optionally be provided by prospective study participants. Before DNA extraction, blood samples from the prospective study were shipped at room temperature or frozen. Remarks on this clone: Its antigen specificity is not known. No base quality values were provided; no much bigger clone lies one nucleotide off.

CDR1 and CDR2, per the germline V gene (reference sequence), are SEHNR and FQNEAQ. The CDR3 holds 14 amino acids from the cysteine to the phenylalanine. Only the CDR3 part of the read is kept: 42 bases, read in frame from the first base. V is clipped by 6 bases and J by 3 bases, and the sequence between their germline boundaries is 11 bases long. Beyond this particular receptor, the publication reports: Clinical and demographic metadata were provided uncurated, with the amount varying by source and participant.

This TCR was recovered from a woman aged 35 to 49 who had recovered from COVID-19. The sequenced sample consisted of PBMCs or T cells enriched from blood (not recorded which). The V and J segments used are TRBV7-9 and TRBJ1-4; the D segment could be TRBD1, given 6 matching bases. Here the CDR3 is given as CASREGGPNEKLFF. The DNA sequence reads TGTGCCAGCAGGGAGGGGGGGCCTAATGAAAAACTGTTTTTT.